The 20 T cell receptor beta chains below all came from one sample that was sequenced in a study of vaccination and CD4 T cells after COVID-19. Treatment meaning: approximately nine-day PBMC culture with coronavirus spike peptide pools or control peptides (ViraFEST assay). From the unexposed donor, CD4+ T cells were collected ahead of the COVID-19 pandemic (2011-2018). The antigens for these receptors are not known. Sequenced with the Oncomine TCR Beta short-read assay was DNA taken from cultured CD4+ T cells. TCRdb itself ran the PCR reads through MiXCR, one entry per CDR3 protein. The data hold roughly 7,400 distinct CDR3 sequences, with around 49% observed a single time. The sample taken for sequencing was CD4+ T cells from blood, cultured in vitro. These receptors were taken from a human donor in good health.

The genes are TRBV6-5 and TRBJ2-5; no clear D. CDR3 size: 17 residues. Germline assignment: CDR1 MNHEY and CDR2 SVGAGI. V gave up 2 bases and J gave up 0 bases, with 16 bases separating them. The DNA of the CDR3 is TGTGCCAGCAGTTACGATTCTCTCCCTTCGTACCAAGAGACCCAGTACTTC. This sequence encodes CASSYDSLPSYQETQYF.

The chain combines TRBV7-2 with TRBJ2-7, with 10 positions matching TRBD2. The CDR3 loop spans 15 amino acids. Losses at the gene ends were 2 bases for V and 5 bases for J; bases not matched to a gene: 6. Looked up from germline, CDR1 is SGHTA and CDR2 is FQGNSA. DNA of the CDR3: TGTGCCAGCAGCTTACAGGCTAGCGGGGGCGACGAGCAGTACTTC. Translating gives CASSLQASGGDEQYF.

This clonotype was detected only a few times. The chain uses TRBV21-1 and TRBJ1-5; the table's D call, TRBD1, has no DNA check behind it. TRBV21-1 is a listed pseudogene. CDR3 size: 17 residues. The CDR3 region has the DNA TGTGCCAGCAGCAAAGGAAGGAGGGGACAGGGGTGTCAGCCCCAGCATTTT. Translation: CASSKGRRGQGCQPQHF.

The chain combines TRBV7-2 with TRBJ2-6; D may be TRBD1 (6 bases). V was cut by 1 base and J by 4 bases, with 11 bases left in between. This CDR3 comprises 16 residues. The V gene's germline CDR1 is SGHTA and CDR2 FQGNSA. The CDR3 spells CASSLVGGSGANVLTF. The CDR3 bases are TGTGCCAGCAGCTTAGTAGGGGGATCCGGGGCCAACGTCCTGACTTTC.

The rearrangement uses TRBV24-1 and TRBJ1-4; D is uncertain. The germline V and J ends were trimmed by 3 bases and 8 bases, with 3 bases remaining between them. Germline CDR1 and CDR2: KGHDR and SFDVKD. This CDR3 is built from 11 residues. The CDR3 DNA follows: TGTGCCACCAGTGATGGAGAAAAACTGTTTTTT. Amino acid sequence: CATSDGEKLFF.

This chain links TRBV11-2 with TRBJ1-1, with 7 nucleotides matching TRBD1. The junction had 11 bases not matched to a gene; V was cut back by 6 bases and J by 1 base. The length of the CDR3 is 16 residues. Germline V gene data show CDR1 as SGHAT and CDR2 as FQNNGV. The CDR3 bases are TGTGCCAGCAGATCCCTCCGCGGGACAGCGAACACTGAAGCTTTCTTT. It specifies CASRSLRGTANTEAFF.

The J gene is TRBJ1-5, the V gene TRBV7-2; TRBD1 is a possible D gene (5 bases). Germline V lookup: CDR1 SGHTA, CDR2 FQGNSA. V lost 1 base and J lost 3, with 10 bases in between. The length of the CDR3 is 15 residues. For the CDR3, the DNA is TGTGCCAGCAGCTTAGGAGGGGCTACCAATCAGCCCCAGCATTTT. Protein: CASSLGGATNQPQHF. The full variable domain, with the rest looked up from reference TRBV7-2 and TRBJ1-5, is GAGVSQSPSNKVTEKGKDVELRCDPISGHTALYWYRQSLGQGLEFLIYFQGNSAPDKSGLPSDRFSAERTGGSVSTLTIQRTQQEDSAVYLCASSLGGATNQPQHFGDGTRLSIL.

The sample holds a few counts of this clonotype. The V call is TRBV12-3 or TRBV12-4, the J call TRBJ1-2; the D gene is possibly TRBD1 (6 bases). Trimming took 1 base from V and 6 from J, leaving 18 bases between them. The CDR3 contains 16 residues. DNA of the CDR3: TGTGCCAGCAGTTTAGGGTGGGGGGGGCCCCGAGATGGCTACACCTTC. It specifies CASSLGWGGPRDGYTF.

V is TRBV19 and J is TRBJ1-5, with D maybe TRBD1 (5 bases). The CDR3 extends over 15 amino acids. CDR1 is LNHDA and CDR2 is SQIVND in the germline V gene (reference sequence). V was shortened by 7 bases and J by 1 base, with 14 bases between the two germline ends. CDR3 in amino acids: CASTPRGDSNQPQHF. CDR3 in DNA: TGTGCCAGTACCCCCCGGGGGGACAGCAATCAGCCCCAGCATTTT. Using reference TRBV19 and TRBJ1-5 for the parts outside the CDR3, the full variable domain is DGGITQSPKYLFRKEGQNVTLSCEQNLNHDAMYWYRQDPGQGLRLIYYSQIVNDFQKGDIAEGYSVSREKKESFPLTVTSAQKNPTAFYLCASTPRGDSNQPQHFGDGTRLSIL.

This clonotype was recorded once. CDR3: CASSPSKGNTEAFF. The CDR3 bases are TGTGCCAGCTCACCCTCGAAGGGGAACACTGAAGCTTTCTTT. V and J are TRBV18 and TRBJ1-1; no clear D gene. V was cut by 3 bases and J by 1 base, with 9 bases left in between. From germline, CDR1 is KGHSH and CDR2 LQKENI. The CDR3 runs to 14 residues.

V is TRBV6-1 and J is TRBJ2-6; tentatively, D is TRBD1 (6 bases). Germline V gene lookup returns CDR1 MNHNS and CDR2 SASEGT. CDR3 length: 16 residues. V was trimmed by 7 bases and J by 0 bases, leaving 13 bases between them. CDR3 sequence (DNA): TGTGCCAGCACTTGGACAGTGACCTCTGGGGCCAACGTCCTGACTTTC. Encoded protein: CASTWTVTSGANVLTF.

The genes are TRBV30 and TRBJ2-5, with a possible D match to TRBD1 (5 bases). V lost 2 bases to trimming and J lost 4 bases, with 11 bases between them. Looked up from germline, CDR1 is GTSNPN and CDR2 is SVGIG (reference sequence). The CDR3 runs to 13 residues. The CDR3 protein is CAWSQGSGETQYF. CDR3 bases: TGTGCCTGGAGTCAGGGTTCGGGAGAGACCCAGTACTTC.

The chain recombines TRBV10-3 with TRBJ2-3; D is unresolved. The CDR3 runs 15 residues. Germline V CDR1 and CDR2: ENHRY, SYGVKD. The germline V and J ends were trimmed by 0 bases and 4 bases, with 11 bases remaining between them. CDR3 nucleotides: TGTGCCATCAGTGAGTCGAGTATCGCGGCAGATACGCAGTATTTT. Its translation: CAISESSIAADTQYF.

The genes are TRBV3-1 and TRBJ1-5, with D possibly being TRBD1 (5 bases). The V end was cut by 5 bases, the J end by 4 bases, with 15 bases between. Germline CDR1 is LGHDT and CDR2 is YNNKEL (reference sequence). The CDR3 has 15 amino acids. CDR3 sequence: CASSYSTGGNQPQHF. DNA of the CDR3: TGTGCCAGCAGCTATTCCACCGGGGGGAATCAGCCCCAGCATTTT.

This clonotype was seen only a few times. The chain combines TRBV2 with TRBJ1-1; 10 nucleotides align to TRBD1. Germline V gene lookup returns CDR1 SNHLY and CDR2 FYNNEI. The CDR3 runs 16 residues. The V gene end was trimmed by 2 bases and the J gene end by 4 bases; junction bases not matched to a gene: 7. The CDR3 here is CASSEIRQGAGTEAFF. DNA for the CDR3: TGTGCCAGCAGTGAAATCCGACAGGGGGCCGGCACTGAAGCTTTCTTT.

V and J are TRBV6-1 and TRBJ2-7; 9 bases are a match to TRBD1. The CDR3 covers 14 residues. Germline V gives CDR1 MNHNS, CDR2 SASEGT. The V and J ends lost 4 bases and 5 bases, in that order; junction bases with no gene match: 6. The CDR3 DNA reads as TGTGCCAGCAGTGCGCGGGACAGGGTCAACGAGCAGTACTTC. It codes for CASSARDRVNEQYF.

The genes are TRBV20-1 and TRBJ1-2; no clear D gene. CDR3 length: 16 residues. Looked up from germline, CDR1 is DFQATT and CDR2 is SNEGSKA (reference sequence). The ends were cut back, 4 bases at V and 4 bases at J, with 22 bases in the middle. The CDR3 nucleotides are TGCAGTGCTATTCACTACCGAAACGGAAAAGGCTATGGCTACACCTTC. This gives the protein CSAIHYRNGKGYGYTF.

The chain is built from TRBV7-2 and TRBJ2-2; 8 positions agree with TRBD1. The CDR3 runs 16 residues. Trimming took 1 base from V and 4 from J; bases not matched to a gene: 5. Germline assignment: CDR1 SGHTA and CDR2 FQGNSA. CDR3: CASSLGTGLTTGELFF. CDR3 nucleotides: TGTGCCAGCAGCTTAGGGACAGGGTTGACCACCGGGGAGCTGTTTTTT.

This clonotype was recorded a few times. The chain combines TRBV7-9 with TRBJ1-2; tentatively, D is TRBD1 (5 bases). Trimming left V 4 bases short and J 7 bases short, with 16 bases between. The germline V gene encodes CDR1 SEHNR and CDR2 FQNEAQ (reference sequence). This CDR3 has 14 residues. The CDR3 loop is CASSYEGTQGGYTF. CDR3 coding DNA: TGTGCCAGCAGCTACGAAGGGACGCAGGGTGGCTACACCTTC.

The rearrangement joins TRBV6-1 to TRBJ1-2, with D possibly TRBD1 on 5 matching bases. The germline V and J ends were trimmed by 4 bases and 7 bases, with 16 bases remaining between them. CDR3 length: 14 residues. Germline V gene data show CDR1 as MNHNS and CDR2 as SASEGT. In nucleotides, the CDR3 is TGTGCCAGCAGTGGCCTCCGAGGGGTAGGTGGCTACACCTTC. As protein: CASSGLRGVGGYTF.